These 14 T cell receptor beta chains came from one sample sequenced in a study of technical replicates of blood from a few donors (dated 2017 in TCRdb). Library prep was done by the immunoSEQ multiplex PCR assay. TCRdb retrieved this table from immuneACCESS and kept in-frame rearrangements only. Not all clones are present; in checked studies, unresolved V genes account for under half, and no reason is known for the remainder. This sample is represented by around 80,000 clones; nearly 98% of them were singletons. The ten largest clones capture 0.15% of the sample. Input material: T cells isolated from PBMCs. These receptors were taken from a human donor in good health.

J is TRBJ1-5 and V is TRBV5-3, with 8 bases fitting TRBD1. TRBV5-3 is classed as an ORF, of uncertain function. The CDR3 has 15 amino acids. After removal of 2 bases from V and 7 bases from J, the junction contained 8 bases not matched to a gene. CDR3 sequence (DNA): TGTGCCAGAAGCTTAGAGGCAGGGGGCGGGCAGCCCCAGCATTTT. Protein sequence: CARSLEAGGGQPQHF.

This chain links TRBV6-5 with TRBJ2-5, with TRBD1 identical over 8 bases. The CDR3 runs to 14 residues. The V gene's germline CDR1 is MNHEY and CDR2 SVGAGI. Trimming cost V 3 bases and J 5 bases; bases outside gene matches: 5. The CDR3: CASSYNRGKETQYF. Here the CDR3 DNA reads TGTGCCAGCAGTTATAACAGGGGGAAGGAGACCCAGTACTTC.

The table lists this clone with a count of one. The genes are TRBV29-1 and TRBJ2-7; possibly TRBD1 for D (5 bases). The CDR3 has 13 amino acids. Trimming took 6 bases from V and 7 from J, leaving 19 bases between them. Germline values: CDR1 SQVTM, CDR2 ANQGSEA. The DNA of the CDR3 is TGCAGCGTCGTCTTTAACCAGGGAAGTGAGCAGTACTTC. Protein: CSVVFNQGSEQYF.

This chain links TRBV28 with TRBJ1-1, with a tentative D call TRBD1 (5 bases). Trimming took off 2 bases at V and 5 bases at J, with 9 bases between the two ends. This CDR3 is built from 13 residues. Germline CDR1 reads MDHEN; CDR2 reads SYDVKM. The CDR3 DNA sequence: TGTGCCAGCAGTTTAGCGCGGGGGACTGAAGCTTTCTTT. Translating gives CASSLARGTEAFF.

The genes are TRBV7-2 and TRBJ1-5; TRBD1 matches at 9 bases. The V gene's germline CDR1 is SGHTA and CDR2 FQGNSA. The CDR3 is 15 amino acids. V gave up 4 bases and J gave up 5 bases; unmatched junction bases: 6. As DNA, the CDR3 is TGTGCCAGCAGCTCCACAGGGGGCCAGCATCAGCCCCAGCATTTT. Translated, it gives CASSSTGGQHQPQHF.

The gene calls are TRBV27 and TRBJ2-4, with D perhaps TRBD2 (5 bases). The CDR3 runs 12 residues. V was clipped by 6 bases and J by 6 bases, with 9 bases between them. From germline, CDR1 is MNHEY and CDR2 SMNVEV (reference sequence). The DNA for the CDR3 is TGTGCCAGCAGCCCTGGAGGAAACATTCAGTACTTC. It specifies CASSPGGNIQYF.

The chain combines TRBV7-9 with TRBJ2-7, with D possibly being TRBD2 (6 bases). Trimming removed 4 bases at V and 6 bases at J, with 13 bases between. The germline CDR1 and CDR2 sequences are SEHNR and FQNEAQ (reference sequence). The CDR3 sequence is 13 residues long. The CDR3 spells CASSSRERGEQYF. CDR3 sequence (DNA): TGTGCCAGCAGCTCCCGGGAGCGCGGCGAGCAGTACTTC.

This clone was counted at least ten times. This rearrangement joins TRBV2 to TRBJ2-7; D gene uncertain. Germline loops: CDR1 SNHLY, CDR2 FYNNEI. Trimming pared 6 bases from V and 0 bases from J, leaving 9 bases between. CDR3 length: 13 residues. The DNA for the CDR3 is TGTGCCAGCAGGGTCGTTAGCTCCTACGAGCAGTACTTC. Amino acid sequence: CASRVVSSYEQYF.

The chain uses TRBV19 and TRBJ1-4; TRBD1 matches 8 bases. The CDR3 is 13 amino acids. The germline V gene encodes CDR1 LNHDA and CDR2 SQIVND (reference sequence). The ends lost 4 bases at V and 9 bases at J; junction bases unmatched: 4. CDR3 sequence: CASSTRQGQKLFF. The DNA for the CDR3 is TGTGCCAGTAGTACCCGACAGGGGCAAAAACTGTTTTTT.

The chain couples TRBV5-1 to TRBJ2-1; 7 bases fit TRBD1. The junction had 1 base not matched to a gene; V was cut back by 3 bases and J by 7 bases. CDR1 and CDR2 (germline): SGHRS, YFSETQ. This CDR3 spans 12 amino acids. The CDR3 spells CASSWGQNEQFF. The CDR3 region has the DNA TGCGCCAGCAGCTGGGGACAGAATGAGCAGTTCTTC.

The chain combines TRBV6-1 with TRBJ2-3; D perhaps matches TRBD2 (5 bases). Deletions cut 8 bases from V and 3 bases from J, with 15 bases between. CDR3 size: 14 residues. The germline V gene has CDR1 MNHNS and CDR2 SASEGT. This chain's CDR3 is CASQPYRGTDTQYF. The CDR3 region has the DNA TGTGCCAGCCAACCTTATCGGGGTACAGATACGCAGTATTTT.

The chain couples TRBV12-5 to TRBJ2-3, with a possible D match to TRBD2 (7 bases). The CDR3 has 15 residues. V gave up 3 bases and J gave up 2 bases, with 12 bases separating them. Looked up from germline, CDR1 is LGHNT and CDR2 is FRNRAP. The CDR3 DNA sequence: TGTGCTAGTGGTTTAGGCGGGGGCCTCACAGATACGCAGTATTTT. It encodes CASGLGGGLTDTQYF.

The V call is TRBV5-1, the J call TRBJ2-7; no clear D gene. Trimming took off 2 bases at V and 0 bases at J, with 9 bases between the two ends. From germline, CDR1 is SGHRS and CDR2 YFSETQ. This CDR3 has 14 amino acids. The CDR3 loop reads CASSLKAGSYEQYF. DNA for the CDR3: TGCGCCAGCAGCTTAAAGGCAGGCTCCTACGAGCAGTACTTC.

This chain connects TRBV15 to TRBJ1-4; D unresolved. The CDR3 spans 13 residues. Trimming shortened V by 3 bases and J by 7 bases, and 9 bases separated the two germline ends. The germline CDR1 and CDR2 sequences are LNHNV and YYDKDF (reference sequence). The CDR3 nucleotides read TGTGCCACCAGCAGCAGGCTGGGTGAAAAACTGTTTTTT. Its protein product is CATSSRLGEKLFF.